The entry that follows covers one T cell receptor beta chain sequence. The antigen it binds to is not known. It has no much larger one-base neighbor in the sample; base qualities were not kept. The CDR3 regions of human TCRbeta chains were subjected to immunosequencing. From the authors' description of their analysis: TCRs in the repertoires were matched against a reference library of SARS-CoV-2-specific TCRs that had been generated with the MIRA antigen-specificity platform. Breadth was defined as the fraction of unique TCRs that were SARS-CoV-2-associated, and depth was defined as the fraction of total T cells that were SARS-CoV-2-associated. Each spike-specific TCR was assigned to its reactive spike region and to a CD4 or CD8 class using the MIRA data. Log10-transformed breadth and depth values were compared by one-way ANOVA with Sidak's multiple comparisons tests. The immuneACCESS repertoire file appears here via TCRdb, limited to in-frame rearrangements. These files lack a portion of the clones; in checked studies, under half of the deficit traces to unresolved V genes, and the cause of the others is not known. V, J and clone size were drawn from that table, and D and trimming were deduced from the DNA. This sample gives around 140,000 clones in total; 85% to 90% of them show up just once. The top ten constitute under 2% of the sample.

The record originates from a study of T cell responses to AZD1222 COVID-19 vaccine (dated by TCRdb to the early 2020s). The study in broad terms: Because spike-specific TCR depth and breadth did not differ between the two schedules, AZD1222 recipients who got a second dose at roughly 4 weeks were pooled with those who got a second dose at roughly 12 weeks. A total of about 250 trial participants underwent TCR sequencing, of whom 200 to 220 had received two doses of AZD1222 and some 25 had received two doses of the MenACWY control vaccine. Trial participants were enrolled by age into 18-55, 56-69 and 70-plus year subgroups, with roughly 160, 29 and 62 TCR-sequenced participants respectively. Summary of the overall study and its limitations: The vaccine-associated CD4 TCRs covered the entire spike protein, and the dominant responses fell in regions 160-218 and 743-854. Nearly half of unique spike-specific TCRs reportedly recognized epitopes outside regions mutated in the B.1.351 and B.1.1.7 variants. The 56-69-year group was small, and its depth increase did not reach significance, likely because of low power. A significant rise in spike-specific TCR breadth and depth was observed after two AZD1222 doses relative to day 0 and relative to MenACWY recipients. Because no samples from the day 14 peak response were available, repertoires could be characterized only after the peak T cell response. Conclusions about previously exposed vaccinees are limited, since just a handful of AZD1222 recipients were seropositive for SARS-CoV-2 at baseline. Participants were mostly white British and included more females than males, and it was suggested by the authors that clonal diversity may have been underestimated.

The sample's time point, from its label and the paper: baseline before first vaccination. Vaccinee samples came from UK trials COV001 and COV002, including a single-blind randomized controlled phase 2/3 trial of AZD1222 (ChAdOx1 nCoV-19) in healthy adults. For TCRbeta chain sequencing, PBMC samples were collected from trial participants at day 0 and at day 28 after the second dose. The sample in question was peripheral blood, obtained on day 0 of AZD1222 vaccination. The receptor was derived from an adult in good health.

The bases are TGCGCCAGCAGCCCCCTTGGAGGGCGGCCAGGAGGCTACACCTTC. Its translation reads: CASSPLGGRPGGYTF. The receptor chain draws on TRBV4-1 and TRBJ1-2, with the D gene call left open. Taken from the germline V gene, the CDR1 and CDR2 loops are MGHRA and YSYEKL. The CDR3 spans 15 residues, from the cysteine through the phenylalanine. The sequence is cut down to CDR3 DNA, 45 bases in frame from base 1. V and J are truncated by 4 bases and 8 bases respectively, leaving an intervening sequence of 20 bases.